What follows is one T cell receptor beta chain and its context. No antigen is known for it. The sample belongs to a study of beta chain features in type 1 diabetes. V lost 4 bases and J 2 bases, leaving 5 bases between the germline ends. The CDR3 covers 12 residues. The germline V gene encodes CDR1 LNHDA and CDR2 SQIVND (reference sequence). Reverse transcription of all isolated RNA meant that expressed TCRB transcripts were sequenced. Sequencing used immunoSEQ multiplex PCR; TCRdb keeps in-frame clones, though not all of them. The table includes about 410,000 clones, about 15% detected once. General study findings and limits: VDJ junctions from patients with type 1 diabetes contained fewer insertions and more deletions.

The sample taken for sequencing was naive CD4+ T cells from blood. The chain uses TRBV19 and TRBJ2-5, with D perhaps TRBD2 (5 bases). This TCR derives from a man aged 25 to 40 in good health. CDR3 DNA: TGTGCCAGTAGTAGAGGGCAAGAGACCCAGTACTTC. Encoded protein: CASSRGQETQYF.